One sample yielded the 16 T cell receptor beta chains listed below, sequenced in a study of CD4 T cells in relation to SARS-CoV-2 and coronaviruses. CD4+ T cells from unexposed donors were obtained before the COVID-19 pandemic (2011-2018). CD4+ T cells were isolated from the cells after 10 days of culture. TCRdb's copy holds only in-frame clones and misses some; the assay was immunoSEQ multiplex PCR. The table records approximately 18,000 clones, around 80% of them present only once. Antigens of these TCRs are unknown. Sequencing was performed on CD4+ T cells from PBMCs, cultured in vitro. The receptors come from a human donor in good health.

The chain has TRBV30 and TRBJ1-1; D might be TRBD1 (6 bases). Trimming removed 4 bases from V and 10 bases from J, with 10 bases in between. Germline V CDR1 and CDR2: GTSNPN, SVGIG (reference sequence). This CDR3 contains 10 residues. The CDR3 nucleotides read TGTGCCTGGAAAGGGGGGCGAGCTTTCTTT. Encoded protein: CAWKGGRAFF.

This clone came up once. The V gene is TRBV5-6, the J gene TRBJ2-7; D gene ambiguous. V lost 3 bases and J lost 4, with 8 bases in between. The CDR3 sequence is 12 residues long. In germline, CDR1 is SGHDT, CDR2 YYEEEE. This CDR3 is CASSYAEYEQYF. CDR3 sequence (DNA): TGTGCCAGCAGCTACGCCGAATACGAGCAGTACTTC. Looking up the rest from reference TRBV5-6 and TRBJ2-7 gives the full variable domain: DAGVTQSPTHLIKTRGQQVTLRCSPKSGHDTVSWYQQALGQGPQFIFQYYEEEERQRGNFPDRFSGHQFPNYSSELNVNALLLGDSALYLCASSYAEYEQYFGPGTRLTVT.

The chain links TRBV7-2 to TRBJ1-5, with TRBD1 as a possible D gene (6 bases). The germline CDR1 and CDR2 sequences are SGHTA and FQGNSA. V gave up 2 bases and J gave up 3 bases, with 11 bases separating them. The CDR3 is made up of 15 amino acids. The CDR3 sequence: CASSLFAGANQPQHF. The DNA of the CDR3 is TGTGCCAGCAGCTTATTCGCAGGGGCCAATCAGCCCCAGCATTTT. The entire variable domain, with the rest obtained from reference TRBV7-2 and TRBJ1-5, is as follows: GAGVSQSPSNKVTEKGKDVELRCDPISGHTALYWYRQSLGQGLEFLIYFQGNSAPDKSGLPSDRFSAERTGGSVSTLTIQRTQQEDSAVYLCASSLFAGANQPQHFGDGTRLSIL.

This clone turned up a few times. Here the CDR3 DNA reads TGCGCCAGCAGCCAACGGACAGGTTCTAACTATGGCTACACCTTC. It specifies CASSQRTGSNYGYTF. The chain joins TRBV4-3 to TRBJ1-2; 7 bases fit TRBD1. V dropped 2 bases and J dropped 0; count of bases not matched to a gene: 3. This CDR3 has 15 residues. Looked up from germline, CDR1 is LGHNA and CDR2 is YSLEER.

The chain joins TRBV3-1 (or the pseudogene TRBV3-2) to TRBJ2-1; TRBD2 is a possible D gene (6 bases). The CDR3 covers 14 residues. V shed 0 bases and J shed 7 bases, with 10 bases lying between them. The germline V gene encodes CDR1 LGHDT and CDR2 YNNKEL (reference sequence). The CDR3 bases are TGTGCCAGCAGCCAAGAATATGGGAGGAATGAGCAGTTCTTC. Its protein is CASSQEYGRNEQFF.

The chain links TRBV11-2 to TRBJ1-1, with D possibly matching TRBD1 (5 bases). Germline V CDR1 and CDR2: SGHAT, FQNNGV. CDR3 length: 16 amino acids. Between the trimmed V and J ends, which lost 5 bases and 4 bases, there was a span of 20 bases. In DNA, the CDR3 is TGTGCCAGCAGCGAGCCCGCAGGGATTCCGGTCACTGAAGCTTTCTTT. It codes for CASSEPAGIPVTEAFF.

The V gene is TRBV5-1, the J gene TRBJ1-1; 8 nucleotides agree with TRBD1. Germline CDR1 reads SGHRS; CDR2 reads YFSETQ. The CDR3 sequence is 17 residues long. Trimming at V came to 0 bases and at J to 6 bases, leaving 13 bases not matched to a gene. CDR3: CASSLGGGNRGGSEAFF. In DNA form, the CDR3 reads TGCGCCAGCAGCTTGGGGGGCGGGAACAGGGGGGGTTCTGAAGCTTTCTTT.

The V gene is TRBV6-5, the J gene TRBJ1-1; 8 positions match TRBD1. Unmatched junction bases numbered 5, after V lost 6 bases and J lost 2 bases. The CDR3 sequence is 14 residues long. CDR1 MNHEY and CDR2 SVGAGI come from the germline V gene. The CDR3 DNA follows: TGTGCCAGCAGCTTTGGACAGGGCAACACTGAAGCTTTCTTT. Translation gives CASSFGQGNTEAFF.

The chain is built from TRBV6-2 or TRBV6-3 and TRBJ1-5; D ambiguous. This CDR3 is 13 amino acids long. Trimming removed 6 bases from V and 2 bases from J, with 8 bases in between. Germline loops: CDR1 MNHEY, CDR2 SVGEGT. The chain's CDR3 is CASSSQGNQPQHF. The CDR3, as DNA: TGTGCCAGCAGCTCCCAGGGCAATCAGCCCCAGCATTTT.

The genes are TRBV5-1 and TRBJ2-5; 7 bases map to TRBD1. The CDR3 extends over 14 amino acids. The germline V gene encodes CDR1 SGHRS and CDR2 YFSETQ. Losses at the gene ends were 2 bases for V and 1 base for J; bases not matched to a gene: 2. Here the CDR3 DNA reads TGCGCCAGCAGCTTCCGGGACAGCCAAGAGACCCAGTACTTC. This gives the protein CASSFRDSQETQYF. Supplemented by reference TRBV5-1 and TRBJ2-5, the full variable domain reads KAGVTQTPRYLIKTRGQQVTLSCSPISGHRSVSWYQQTPGQGLQFLFEYFSETQRNKGNFPGRFSGRQFSNSRSEMNVSTLELGDSALYLCASSFRDSQETQYFGPGTRLLVL.

The V and J genes are TRBV5-4 and TRBJ2-7; TRBD2 aligns across 14 bases. CDR3 length: 19 amino acids. Germline loops: CDR1 SGHNT, CDR2 YYREEE (reference sequence). V shed 1 base, J shed 1 base, and the junction held 10 bases outside the gene matches. CDR3 coding DNA: TGTGCCAGCAGCTTGTGGAGTCCGGGACTAGCGGGAGAATCCTACGAGCAGTACTTC. Residues: CASSLWSPGLAGESYEQYF.

The chain carries TRBV24-1 and TRBJ2-1; TRBD2 matches at 7 bases. With 4 bases clipped from V and 7 bases from J, the junction kept 0 bases outside the gene matches. There are 12 residues in the CDR3. Looked up from germline, CDR1 is KGHDR and CDR2 is SFDVKD. CDR3 DNA: TGTGCCACCAGTGACGGGAGGAATGAGCAGTTCTTC. Translation: CATSDGRNEQFF.

This chain connects TRBV11-3 to TRBJ2-5, with TRBD2 matching 11 bases. V lost 1 base and J lost 5; bases outside the gene matches: 9. The germline CDR1 and CDR2 sequences are SGHNT and YENEEA. This CDR3 has 17 residues. This CDR3 reads CASSLGPIAGGVETQYF. CDR3 DNA sequence: TGTGCCAGCAGCTTAGGCCCTATAGCGGGAGGGGTGGAGACCCAGTACTTC.

This rearrangement joins TRBV7-2 to TRBJ2-1; perhaps TRBD2 as D (6 bases). The CDR3 is made up of 17 amino acids. The germline V and J ends were trimmed by 0 bases and 7 bases, with 19 bases remaining between them. Germline V lookup: CDR1 SGHTA, CDR2 FQGNSA. The CDR3 nucleotides read TGTGCCAGCAGCTTAGCGGGGGGTGGGAGCGGGCAAAATGAGCAGTTCTTC. It yields the protein CASSLAGGGSGQNEQFF. The variable domain in full, completed from reference TRBV7-2 and TRBJ2-1, reads GAGVSQSPSNKVTEKGKDVELRCDPISGHTALYWYRQSLGQGLEFLIYFQGNSAPDKSGLPSDRFSAERTGGSVSTLTIQRTQQEDSAVYLCASSLAGGGSGQNEQFFGPGTRLTVL.

The chain has TRBV19 and TRBJ2-7, with TRBD1 matching 9 bases. CDR3 length: 14 residues. The germline V gene encodes CDR1 LNHDA and CDR2 SQIVND (reference sequence). The V segment lost 6 bases and the J segment 3 bases; nucleotides outside the gene matches: 6. As DNA, the CDR3 is TGTGCCAGTAGAGGGACAGGGCGATTCTACGAGCAGTACTTC. Translating it yields CASRGTGRFYEQYF.

V gene TRBV5-1 combines with J gene TRBJ2-7; 7 bases are a match to TRBD1. The CDR3 is 15 amino acids. J was trimmed by 3 bases and V by 0 bases; bases with no gene match: 6. Germline lookup yields CDR1 SGHRS and CDR2 YFSETQ. The DNA of the CDR3 is TGCGCCAGCAGCTTGGCCGGGGACAGAGTCTACGAGCAGTACTTC. Translation: CASSLAGDRVYEQYF.